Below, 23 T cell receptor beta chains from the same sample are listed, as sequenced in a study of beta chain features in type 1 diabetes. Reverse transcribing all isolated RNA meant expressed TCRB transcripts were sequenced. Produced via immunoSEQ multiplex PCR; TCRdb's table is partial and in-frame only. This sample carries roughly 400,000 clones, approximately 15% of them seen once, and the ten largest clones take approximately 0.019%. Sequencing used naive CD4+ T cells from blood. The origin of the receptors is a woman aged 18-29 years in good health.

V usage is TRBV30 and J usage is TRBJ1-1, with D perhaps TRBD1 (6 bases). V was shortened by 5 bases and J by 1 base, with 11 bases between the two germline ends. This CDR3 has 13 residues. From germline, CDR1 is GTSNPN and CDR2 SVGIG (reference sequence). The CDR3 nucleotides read TGTGCCTGGCTGGGACAACCGAACACTGAAGCTTTCTTT. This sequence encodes CAWLGQPNTEAFF.

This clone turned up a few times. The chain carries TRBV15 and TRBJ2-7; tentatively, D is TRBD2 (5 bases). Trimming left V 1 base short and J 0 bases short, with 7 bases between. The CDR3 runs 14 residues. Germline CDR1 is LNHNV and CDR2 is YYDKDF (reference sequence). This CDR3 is CATSRGGSSYEQYF. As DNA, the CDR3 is TGTGCCACCAGCAGAGGAGGGAGCTCCTACGAGCAGTACTTC.

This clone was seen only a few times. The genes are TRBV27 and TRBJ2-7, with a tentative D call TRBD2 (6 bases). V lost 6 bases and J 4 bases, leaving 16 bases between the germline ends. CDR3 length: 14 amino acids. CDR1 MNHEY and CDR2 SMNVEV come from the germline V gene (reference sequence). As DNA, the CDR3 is TGTGCCAGCAGCCGCGAGGTGGCGGGGTACGAGCAGTACTTC. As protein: CASSREVAGYEQYF.

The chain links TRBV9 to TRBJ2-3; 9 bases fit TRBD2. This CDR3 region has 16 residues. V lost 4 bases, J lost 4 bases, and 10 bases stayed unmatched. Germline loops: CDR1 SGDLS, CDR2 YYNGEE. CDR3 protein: CASSFSGRLFADTQYF. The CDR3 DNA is TGTGCCAGCAGCTTCAGCGGGAGGTTGTTTGCAGATACGCAGTATTTT.

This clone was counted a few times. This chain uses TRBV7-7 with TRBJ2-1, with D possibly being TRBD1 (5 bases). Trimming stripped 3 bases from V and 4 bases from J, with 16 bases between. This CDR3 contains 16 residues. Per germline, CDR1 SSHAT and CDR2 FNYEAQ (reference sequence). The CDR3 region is CASSLISGLDYNEQFF. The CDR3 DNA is TGTGCCAGCAGCTTGATTTCAGGGCTGGATTACAATGAGCAGTTCTTC. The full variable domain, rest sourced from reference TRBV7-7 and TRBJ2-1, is GAGVSQSPRYKVTKRGQDVTLRCDPISSHATLYWYQQALGQGPEFLTYFNYEAQPDKSGLPSDRFSAERPEGSISTLTIQRTEQRDSAMYRCASSLISGLDYNEQFFGPGTRLTVL.

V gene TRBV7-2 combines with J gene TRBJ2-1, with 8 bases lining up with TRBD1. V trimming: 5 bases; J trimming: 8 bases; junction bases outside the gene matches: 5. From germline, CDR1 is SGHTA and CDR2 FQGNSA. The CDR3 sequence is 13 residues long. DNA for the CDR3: TGTGCCAGCAGCCGGACAGGGCGGGATGAGCAGTTCTTC. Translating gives CASSRTGRDEQFF.

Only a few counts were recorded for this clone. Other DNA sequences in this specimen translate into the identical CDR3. The CDR3 sequence: CASSSGGTGELFF. In DNA form, the CDR3 reads TGTGCCAGCAGTTCGGGTGGGACCGGGGAGCTGTTTTTT. The chain is built from TRBV28 and TRBJ2-2; D gene ambiguous. Trimming shortened V by 4 bases and J by 5 bases, and 8 bases separated the two germline ends. The CDR3 extends over 13 amino acids. CDR1 is MDHEN and CDR2 is SYDVKM in the germline V gene. Using reference TRBV28 and TRBJ2-2 for the parts outside the CDR3, the full variable domain is DVKVTQSSRYLVKRTGEKVFLECVQDMDHENMFWYRQDPGLGLRLIYFSYDVKMKEKGDIPEGYSVSREKKERFSLILESASTNQTSMYLCASSSGGTGELFFGEGSRLTVL.

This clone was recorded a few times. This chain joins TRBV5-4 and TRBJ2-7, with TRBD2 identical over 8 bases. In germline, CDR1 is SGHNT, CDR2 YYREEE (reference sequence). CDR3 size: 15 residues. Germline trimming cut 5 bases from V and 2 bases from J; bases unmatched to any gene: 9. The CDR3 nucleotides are TGTGCCAGCAGTCCAGCGGGAGTCGACCCCTACGAGCAGTACTTC. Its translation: CASSPAGVDPYEQYF.

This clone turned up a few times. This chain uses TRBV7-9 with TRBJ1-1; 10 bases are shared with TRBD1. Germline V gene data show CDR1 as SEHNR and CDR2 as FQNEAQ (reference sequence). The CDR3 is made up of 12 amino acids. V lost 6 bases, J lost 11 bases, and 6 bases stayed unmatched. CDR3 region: CASRLDRGRAFF. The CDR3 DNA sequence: TGTGCCAGCAGACTTGACAGGGGGCGTGCTTTCTTT.

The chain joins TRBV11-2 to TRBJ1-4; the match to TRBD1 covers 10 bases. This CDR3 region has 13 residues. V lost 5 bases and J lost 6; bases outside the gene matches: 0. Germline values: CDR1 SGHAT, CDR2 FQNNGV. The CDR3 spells CASSGQGDEKLFF. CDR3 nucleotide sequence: TGTGCCAGCAGCGGACAGGGGGATGAAAAACTGTTTTTT.

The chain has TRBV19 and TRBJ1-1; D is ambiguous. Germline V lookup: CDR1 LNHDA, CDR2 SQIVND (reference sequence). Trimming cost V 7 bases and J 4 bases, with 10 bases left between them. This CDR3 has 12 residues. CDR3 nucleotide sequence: TGTGCCAGTATCGCGCCCTTCACTGAAGCTTTCTTT. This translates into CASIAPFTEAFF. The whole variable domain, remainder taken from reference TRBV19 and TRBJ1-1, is DGGITQSPKYLFRKEGQNVTLSCEQNLNHDAMYWYRQDPGQGLRLIYYSQIVNDFQKGDIAEGYSVSREKKESFPLTVTSAQKNPTAFYLCASIAPFTEAFFGQGTRLTVV.

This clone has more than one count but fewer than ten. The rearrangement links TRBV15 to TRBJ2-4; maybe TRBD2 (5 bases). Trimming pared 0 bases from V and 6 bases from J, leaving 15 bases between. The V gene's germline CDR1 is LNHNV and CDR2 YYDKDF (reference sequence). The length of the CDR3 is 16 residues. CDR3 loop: CATSREWGEEANIQYF. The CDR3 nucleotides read TGTGCCACCAGCAGAGAGTGGGGAGAGGAAGCAAACATTCAGTACTTC.

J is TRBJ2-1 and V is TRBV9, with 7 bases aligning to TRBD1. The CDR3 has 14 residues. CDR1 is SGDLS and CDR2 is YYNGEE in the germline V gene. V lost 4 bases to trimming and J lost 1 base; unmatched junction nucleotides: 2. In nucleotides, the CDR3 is TGTGCCAGCAGCCCGGGACAGTCCTACAATGAGCAGTTCTTC. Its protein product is CASSPGQSYNEQFF.

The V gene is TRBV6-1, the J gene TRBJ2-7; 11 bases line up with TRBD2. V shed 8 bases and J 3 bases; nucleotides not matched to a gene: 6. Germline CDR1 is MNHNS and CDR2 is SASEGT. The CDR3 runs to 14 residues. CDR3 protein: CASGRLAGSYEQYF. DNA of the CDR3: TGTGCCAGCGGCAGACTAGCGGGAAGCTACGAGCAGTACTTC.

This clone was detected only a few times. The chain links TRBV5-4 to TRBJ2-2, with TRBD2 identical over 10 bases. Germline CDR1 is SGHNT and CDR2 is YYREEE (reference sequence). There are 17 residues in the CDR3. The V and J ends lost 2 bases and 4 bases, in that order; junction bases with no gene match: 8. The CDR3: CASSFSLAGVFTGELFF. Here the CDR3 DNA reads TGTGCCAGCAGCTTCAGTCTAGCGGGAGTGTTCACCGGGGAGCTGTTTTTT.

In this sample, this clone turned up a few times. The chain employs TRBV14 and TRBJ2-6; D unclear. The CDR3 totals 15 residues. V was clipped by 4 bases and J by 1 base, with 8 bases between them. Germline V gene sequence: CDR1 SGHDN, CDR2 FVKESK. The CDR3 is CASSPLGSGANVLTF. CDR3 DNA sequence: TGTGCCAGCAGCCCGCTAGGATCTGGGGCCAACGTCCTGACTTTC.

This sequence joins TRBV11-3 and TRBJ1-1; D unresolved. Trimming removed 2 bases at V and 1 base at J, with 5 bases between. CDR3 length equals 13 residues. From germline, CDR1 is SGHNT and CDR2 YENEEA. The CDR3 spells CASSLNKNTEAFF. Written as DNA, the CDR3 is TGTGCCAGCAGCTTAAACAAGAACACTGAAGCTTTCTTT.

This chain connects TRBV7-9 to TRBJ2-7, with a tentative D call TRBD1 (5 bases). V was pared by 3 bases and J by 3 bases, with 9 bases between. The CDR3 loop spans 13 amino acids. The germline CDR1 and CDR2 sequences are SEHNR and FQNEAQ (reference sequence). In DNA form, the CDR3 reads TGTGCCAGCAGCTTTGACAGCCTCTACGAGCAGTACTTC. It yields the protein CASSFDSLYEQYF.

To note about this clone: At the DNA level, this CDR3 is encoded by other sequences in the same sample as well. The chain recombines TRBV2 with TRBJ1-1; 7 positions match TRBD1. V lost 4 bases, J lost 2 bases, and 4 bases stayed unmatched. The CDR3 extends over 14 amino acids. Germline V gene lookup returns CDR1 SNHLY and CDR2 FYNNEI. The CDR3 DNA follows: TGTGCCAGCAGTGCCCGGGACAGAAACACTGAAGCTTTCTTT. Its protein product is CASSARDRNTEAFF. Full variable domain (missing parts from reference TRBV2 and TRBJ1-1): EPEVTQTPSHQVTQMGQEVILRCVPISNHLYFYWYRQILGQKVEFLVSFYNNEISEKSEIFDDQFSVERPDGSNFTLKIRSTKLEDSAMYFCASSARDRNTEAFFGQGTRLTVV.

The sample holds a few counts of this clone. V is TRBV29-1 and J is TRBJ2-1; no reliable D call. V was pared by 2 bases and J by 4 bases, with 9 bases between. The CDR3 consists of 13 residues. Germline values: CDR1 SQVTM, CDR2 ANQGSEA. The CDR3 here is CSVELTEYNEQFF. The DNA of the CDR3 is TGCAGCGTTGAACTCACAGAGTACAATGAGCAGTTCTTC.

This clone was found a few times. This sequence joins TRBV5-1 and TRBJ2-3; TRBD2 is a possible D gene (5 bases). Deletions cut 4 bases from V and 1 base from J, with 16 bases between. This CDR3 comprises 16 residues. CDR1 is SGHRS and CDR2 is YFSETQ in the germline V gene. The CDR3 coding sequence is TGCGCCAGCAGCCCGACGACATGGGGAGGCACAGATACGCAGTATTTT. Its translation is CASSPTTWGGTDTQYF.

The CDR3 here is CASSPGGSSNQPQHF. The CDR3 DNA reads TGTGCCAGCAGCCCAGGGGGTTCAAGCAATCAGCCCCAGCATTTT. The chain combines TRBV7-9 with TRBJ1-5; 7 bases fit TRBD1. This CDR3 spans 15 amino acids. The V and J ends lost 5 bases and 1 base, in that order; junction bases with no gene match: 5. Germline CDR1 is SEHNR and CDR2 is FQNEAQ (reference sequence).

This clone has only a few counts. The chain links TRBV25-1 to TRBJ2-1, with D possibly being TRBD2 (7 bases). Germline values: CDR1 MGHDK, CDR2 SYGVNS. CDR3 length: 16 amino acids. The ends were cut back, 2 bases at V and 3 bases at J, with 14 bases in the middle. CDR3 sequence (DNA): TGTGCCAGCAGTGAAGGGGGGGCTGAGTACTACAATGAGCAGTTCTTC. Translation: CASSEGGAEYYNEQFF.